This T cell receptor beta chain was found in a study of shared clonotypes between healthy human individuals. Findings and caveats of the study: Generation probability values for non-shared clonotypes were lower than those for clonotypes shared by all four donors.

Naive CD8 populations comprised CD45RO-negative cells positively selected for CCR7, excluding terminally differentiated effector memory CD45RA+ cells. Each of the donors was a healthy adult who was HIV-negative and had not had a recent acute infection or vaccination. Assay runs were performed at deep level. Sequencing was performed with immunoSEQ multiplex PCR; in TCRdb, only in-frame clones are kept and a portion is missing. The sample lists hundreds of thousands of clones, approximately 96% occurring once. Per germline, CDR1 MDHEN and CDR2 SYDVKM. This CDR3 comprises 14 residues. V was cut by 3 bases and J by 4 bases, with 12 bases left in between. On this clone: Its antigen remains unidentified.

The sequenced material came from naive CD8+ T cells sorted from blood. This chain uses TRBV28 with TRBJ2-5, with D perhaps matching TRBD1 (5 bases). This receptor was identified in a woman in her twenties or thirties in good health. The CDR3 DNA reads as TGTGCCAGCAGTTTTTGGCAGGGAAGAGAGACCCAGTACTTC. This encodes CASSFWQGRETQYF.